This record looks at one T cell receptor beta chain sequence and its context. Trimming took 2 bases from V and 1 from J, leaving 21 bases between them. Germline V gene sequence: CDR1 MNHEY, CDR2 SMNVEV (reference sequence). This CDR3 is built from 18 residues. Sequenced by immunoSEQ multiplex PCR; TCRdb stores in-frame clones only, minus some. This sample has roughly 24,000 clones; more than 70% occur once, and the top ten carry 34%. This sample is drawn from a study of OX40 agonist ivuxolimab in advanced cancers. The sequence derives from an adult with an advanced solid tumor such as melanoma, head and neck, liver or kidney cancer. This chain joins TRBV27 and TRBJ2-7; D is unresolved. Sequenced here: CD4+ or CD8+ T cells sorted from blood, sampled in a trial of the OX40 agonist ivuxolimab. The CDR3, as DNA: TGTGCCAGCAGTTTAGGACGTTGGTTACGACCACGATCCTACGAGCAGTACTTC. This translates into CASSLGRWLRPRSYEQYF.